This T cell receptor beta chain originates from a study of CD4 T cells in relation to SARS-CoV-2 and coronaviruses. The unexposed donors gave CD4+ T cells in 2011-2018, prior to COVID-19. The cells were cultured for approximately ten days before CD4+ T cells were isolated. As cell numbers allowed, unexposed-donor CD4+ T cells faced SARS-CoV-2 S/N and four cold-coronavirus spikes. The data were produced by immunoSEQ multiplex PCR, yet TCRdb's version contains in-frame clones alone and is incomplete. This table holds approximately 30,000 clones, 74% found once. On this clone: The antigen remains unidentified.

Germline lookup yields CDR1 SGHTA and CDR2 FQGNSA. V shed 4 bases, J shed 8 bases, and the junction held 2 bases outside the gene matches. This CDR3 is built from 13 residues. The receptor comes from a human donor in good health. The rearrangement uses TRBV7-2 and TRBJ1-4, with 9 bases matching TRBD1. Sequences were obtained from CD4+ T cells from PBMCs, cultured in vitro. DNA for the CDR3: TGTGCCAGCAGCTCACAGGGGGCGGAAAAACTGTTTTTT. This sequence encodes CASSSQGAEKLFF.